This T cell receptor beta chain was observed in a study of technical replicates of blood from a few donors. The CDR3 sequence is 18 residues long. V gave up 5 bases and J gave up 4 bases; unmatched junction bases: 19. Germline V gene lookup returns CDR1 SGHAT and CDR2 FQNNGV. Sequencing used immunoSEQ multiplex PCR; TCRdb keeps in-frame clones, though not all of them. This table holds about 64,000 clones, approximately 86% found once. Specimen: PBMCs. The V and J genes are TRBV11-2 and TRBJ2-7; 8 positions agree with TRBD2. This TCR came from a human donor in good health. Some clones in this sample may be carry-over from other donors' samples. CDR3 amino acids: CASSEWSPFRGGVYEQYF. Here the CDR3 DNA reads TGTGCCAGCAGCGAATGGTCCCCTTTCCGGGGGGGGGTGTACGAGCAGTACTTC.